This T cell receptor beta chain was found in a study of CD8 T cells in Susac syndrome. CD8+ and CD4+ T cells from blood underwent TCR beta sequencing. This clonotype has just one count. Between the trimmed V and J ends, which lost 4 bases and 5 bases, there was a span of 10 bases. CDR3 length: 13 residues. Germline V CDR1 and CDR2: SGHNT, YYREEE (reference sequence). The RNA, roughly 0.45 to 1 ug, was put through reverse transcription using random hexamers. TCRdb reprocessed the immunoSEQ multiplex PCR reads with MiXCR, giving one entry per CDR3 protein. Seen here are approximately 270,000 distinct CDR3 sequences, about 93% observed once, and the top ten hold 0.055% to 0.075%.

Material for sequencing was CD4+ T cells from PBMCs. The genes are TRBV5-4 and TRBJ2-1; D is uncertain. The source of this sequence is a human donor with multiple sclerosis. CDR3: CASSLNTNNEQFF. The DNA of the CDR3 is TGTGCCAGCAGCCTAAATACCAACAATGAGCAGTTCTTC.